This T cell receptor beta chain was found in a study of blood T cell repertoires in COVID-19. Turning to the study itself: There were acute and convalescent COVID-19 samples, and they came from the United States, Italy and Spain. Nucleic acid was either cDNA or gDNA, and it came from T cells, B-cell-depleted T cells, or PBMCs.

This CDR3 has 15 residues. CDR1 and CDR2 from the germline V gene are SEHNR and FQNEAQ (reference sequence). The V and J ends lost 2 bases and 0 bases respectively, with 8 bases between them. As handled by the study authors: Amplification from reference gene primers served as the basis for estimated nucleated cell counts. The assay was immunoSEQ multiplex PCR, and TCRdb's table has in-frame clones only and misses some. The V and J calls and the clone size are those of that table, but D and trimming were determined from the DNA. The sample carries about 170,000 clones, 84% recorded once. This receptor was identified in a man aged 70 or older with active or convalescent COVID-19. The sample was peripheral blood. This chain connects TRBV7-9 to TRBJ2-1; possible D gene TRBD1, 6 bases. The CDR3 DNA reads as TGTGCCAGCAGCTTAATCAGGGGCTCCTACAATGAGCAGTTCTTC. The encoded protein is CASSLIRGSYNEQFF.